Reported below is one T cell receptor (beta chain). Additional DNA sequences in this sample encode the identical CDR3. Profiling relied on immunoSEQ multiplex PCR, and the TCRdb table lists in-frame clones only, not all of them. The table has approximately 2,200,000 clones, 93% seen once. This record comes from a study of shared clonotypes between healthy human individuals. Naive-designated CD8 cells lacked CD45RO, were positively enriched for CCR7, and omitted terminally differentiated effector memory CD45RA+ cells. CDR3 length: 15 amino acids. The germline CDR1 and CDR2 sequences are LNHDA and SQIVND (reference sequence). The germline V and J ends were trimmed by 1 base and 1 base, with 8 bases remaining between them.

What was sequenced was naive CD8+ T cells from PBMCs. The TCR sequence derives from a young man in good health. Some clones in this sample may be carry-over from other donors' samples. The chain recombines TRBV19 with TRBJ1-5, with D possibly TRBD1 on 6 matching bases. This CDR3 is CASSIGGGSNQPQHF. The CDR3 DNA follows: TGTGCCAGTAGTATAGGAGGGGGAAGCAATCAGCCCCAGCATTTT. Full variable domain (missing parts from reference TRBV19 and TRBJ1-5): DGGITQSPKYLFRKEGQNVTLSCEQNLNHDAMYWYRQDPGQGLRLIYYSQIVNDFQKGDIAEGYSVSREKKESFPLTVTSAQKNPTAFYLCASSIGGGSNQPQHFGDGTRLSIL.